Each of the 15 T cell receptor beta chains below was sequenced from the same sample in a study of blood T cell repertoires in COVID-19. TCRdb keeps only in-frame clones here, not all; method: immunoSEQ multiplex PCR. The sample consists of roughly 250,000 clones, around 82% of them appearing once. The material sequenced was peripheral blood. These receptors were taken from a woman at least 80 years old with active or convalescent COVID-19.

The rearrangement links TRBV14 to TRBJ1-1, with TRBD1 matching 7 bases. The CDR3 totals 18 residues. Germline V CDR1 and CDR2: SGHDN, FVKESK. V dropped 0 bases and J dropped 5; count of bases not matched to a gene: 15. The CDR3: CASSQEELAGQRRTEAFF. In DNA form, the CDR3 reads TGTGCCAGCAGCCAAGAGGAGTTAGCGGGACAGAGAAGGACTGAAGCTTTCTTT.

The chain employs TRBV9 and TRBJ2-2; 7 nucleotides match TRBD2. The CDR3 has 15 residues. CDR1 and CDR2 (germline): SGDLS, YYNGEE. Trimming removed 4 bases from V and 5 bases from J; junction bases left unmatched: 8. The CDR3 loop is CASSPGMGGTGELFF. As DNA, the CDR3 is TGTGCCAGCAGCCCGGGCATGGGGGGGACCGGGGAGCTGTTTTTT.

J is TRBJ1-6 and V is TRBV6-1; D unclear. V was shortened by 2 bases and J by 6 bases, with 8 bases between the two germline ends. This CDR3 has 14 amino acids. The germline CDR1 and CDR2 sequences are MNHNS and SASEGT. Written as DNA, the CDR3 is TGTGCCAGCAGTGAATCACGGAGTAATTCACCCCTCCACTTT. Protein sequence: CASSESRSNSPLHF.

This clone has only one observation. V gene TRBV7-8 combines with J gene TRBJ1-3; tentative D call: TRBD1 (6 bases). Germline V gene lookup returns CDR1 SGHVS and CDR2 FQNEAQ. Trimming took off 5 bases at V and 0 bases at J, with 14 bases between the two ends. CDR3 length: 16 residues. The CDR3 loop reads CASSQGHLTSGNTIYF. Written as DNA, the CDR3 is TGTGCCAGCAGCCAGGGACACCTTACCTCTGGAAACACCATATATTTT.

The J gene is TRBJ2-1, the V gene TRBV28, with 8 bases that match TRBD2. J lost 4 bases, V lost 5 bases, and 7 bases had no gene match. From germline, CDR1 is MDHEN and CDR2 SYDVKM. This CDR3 contains 15 residues. The DNA of the CDR3 is TGTGCCAGCAGTCTGCCGGGACTAGGATACAATGAGCAGTTCTTC. Its protein is CASSLPGLGYNEQFF.

CDR3 residues: CASSLTLRGGGETQYF. The DNA of the CDR3 is TGTGCCAGCAGCTTGACGCTGCGGGGGGGTGGAGAGACCCAGTACTTC. The V gene is TRBV5-4, the J gene TRBJ2-5; the match to TRBD2 covers 9 bases. CDR1 and CDR2 from the germline V gene are SGHNT and YYREEE (reference sequence). The CDR3 has 16 amino acids. Trimming at V came to 1 base and at J to 4 bases, leaving 8 bases not matched to a gene.

V is TRBV30 and J is TRBJ1-1, with no clear D. V dropped 2 bases and J dropped 1 base, with 5 bases sitting between them. Germline V gives CDR1 GTSNPN, CDR2 SVGIG (reference sequence). This CDR3 spans 12 amino acids. CDR3: CAWSQANTEAFF. The CDR3 bases are TGTGCCTGGAGTCAGGCGAACACTGAAGCTTTCTTT.

Only one count was recorded for this clone. This chain joins TRBV30 and TRBJ2-1; D might be TRBD2 (6 bases). Per germline, CDR1 GTSNPN and CDR2 SVGIG (reference sequence). CDR3 size: 12 residues. V lost 5 bases, J lost 8 bases, and 13 bases lay in between. DNA of the CDR3: TGTGCCTGGTCGTCTAGCGAGGATGAGCAGTTCTTC. It is translated as CAWSSSEDEQFF.

Here the CDR3 reads CASSPPGGGNEKLFF. As DNA, the CDR3 is TGTGCCAGCAGCCCCCCCGGGGGAGGTAATGAAAAACTGTTTTTT. This chain connects TRBV3-1 (or the pseudogene TRBV3-2) to TRBJ1-4; tentative D call: TRBD1 (5 bases). CDR3 size: 15 residues. Looked up from germline, CDR1 is LGHDT and CDR2 is YNNKEL (reference sequence). Trimming left V 4 bases short and J 4 bases short, with 13 bases between.

J is TRBJ2-7 and V is TRBV30, with 8 bases fitting TRBD2. The CDR3 runs 15 residues. Germline V gene lookup returns CDR1 GTSNPN and CDR2 SVGIG (reference sequence). Unmatched junction bases numbered 4, after V lost 0 bases and J lost 0 bases. In nucleotides, the CDR3 is TGTGCCTGGAGTGTCTCCGGGGGGGCCTCCTACGAGCAGTACTTC. It translates to CAWSVSGGASYEQYF.

This chain joins TRBV28 and TRBJ1-2, with 8 bases identical to TRBD1. This CDR3 contains 12 residues. Per the germline V gene, CDR1 is MDHEN and CDR2 is SYDVKM. J gave up 7 bases and V 8 bases, and 6 bases lay outside the gene matches. CDR3 in amino acids: CASGRGLAGYTF. The CDR3 region has the DNA TGTGCCAGCGGCAGGGGGCTAGCTGGCTACACCTTC.

This chain links TRBV5-1 with TRBJ2-2; weak D call: TRBD1 (5 bases). Trimming stripped 2 bases from V and 5 bases from J, with 16 bases between. This CDR3 region has 16 residues. Germline V gene lookup returns CDR1 SGHRS and CDR2 YFSETQ. The CDR3 DNA is TGCGCCAGCAGCTTTAATTTGCAGGGAAGAACCGGGGAGCTGTTTTTT. The encoded protein is CASSFNLQGRTGELFF.

The chain uses TRBV7-9 and TRBJ2-5; TRBD1 aligns across 7 bases. This CDR3 region has 15 residues. After removal of 3 bases from V and 4 bases from J, the junction contained 8 bases not matched to a gene. CDR1 and CDR2 (germline): SEHNR, FQNEAQ (reference sequence). This CDR3 reads CASSFGTALGETQYF. The CDR3 coding sequence is TGTGCCAGCAGCTTCGGGACAGCTTTGGGAGAGACCCAGTACTTC. The whole variable domain, filled in from reference TRBV7-9 and TRBJ2-5, reads DTGVSQNPRHKITKRGQNVTFRCDPISEHNRLYWYRQTLGQGPEFLTYFQNEAQLEKSRLLSDRFSAERPKGSFSTLEIQRTEQGDSAMYLCASSFGTALGETQYFGPGTRLLVL.

The chain couples TRBV3-1 (or the pseudogene TRBV3-2) to TRBJ2-7; a possible D gene is TRBD1 (6 bases). Trimming shortened V by 4 bases and J by 0 bases, and 19 bases separated the two germline ends. The CDR3 runs 17 residues. Germline-derived CDR1 and CDR2 are LGHDT and YNNKEL (reference sequence). CDR3 bases: TGTGCCAGCAGCCCAAGAACAGGGAGTGGTCACTCCTACGAGCAGTACTTC. Protein sequence: CASSPRTGSGHSYEQYF.

This clone has only a few counts. This chain uses TRBV28 with TRBJ2-3; 7 nucleotides agree with TRBD1. The junction had 5 bases not matched to a gene; V was cut back by 2 bases and J by 6 bases. Germline CDR1 reads MDHEN; CDR2 reads SYDVKM. The CDR3 runs to 14 residues. The CDR3 region has the DNA TGTGCCAGCAGTTTAGCCCTCAGGGGGGATACGCAGTATTTT. It specifies CASSLALRGDTQYF.